This TCR beta chain was observed in a study of blood T cell repertoires in COVID-19. The CDR3 consists of 18 residues. The germline gives CDR1 SGHTS, CDR2 YDEGEE. V was clipped by 0 bases and J by 4 bases, with 22 bases between them. TCRdb keeps only in-frame clones here, not all; method: immunoSEQ multiplex PCR. The profile shows approximately 45,000 clones, around 82% of them singletons. The TCR originated in a woman of 80 years or more with acute or convalescent COVID-19. The sequencing sample was made of peripheral blood. The rearrangement links TRBV5-8 to TRBJ2-5; D might be TRBD1 (5 bases). The CDR3 DNA reads as TGTGCCAGCAGCTTGGCCGGGCAGGGAAAGATCGATGGAGAGACCCAGTACTTC. As protein: CASSLAGQGKIDGETQYF. Together with reference TRBV5-8 and TRBJ2-5, the CDR3 gives the full variable domain: EAGVTQSPTHLIKTRGQQATLRCSPISGHTSVYWYQQALGLGLQFLLWYDEGEERNRGNFPPRFSGRQFPNYSSELNVNALELEDSALYLCASSLAGQGKIDGETQYFGPGTRLLVL.